These 10 T cell receptor beta chains originate from one sample sequenced in a study of blood T cell repertoires in COVID-19. The table came from immunoSEQ multiplex PCR; TCRdb's copy has only in-frame clones and leaves some out. The sample records 100,000 to 150,000 clones, 70% to 90% being singletons. The sequenced sample consisted of peripheral blood. The receptors stem from a woman between 45 and 65 years old with acute or convalescent COVID-19.

The gene calls are TRBV28 and TRBJ1-1; weak D call: TRBD1 (6 bases). This CDR3 region has 14 residues. V was clipped by 5 bases and J by 3 bases, with 13 bases between them. The germline V gene encodes CDR1 MDHEN and CDR2 SYDVKM. The CDR3 is CASSDTGYDTEAFF. In DNA form, the CDR3 reads TGTGCCAGCAGTGATACAGGGTACGACACTGAAGCTTTCTTT.

This sequence joins TRBV9 and TRBJ2-1; perhaps TRBD2 as D (6 bases). V was clipped by 2 bases and J by 7 bases, with 16 bases between them. This CDR3 spans 15 amino acids. Germline lookup yields CDR1 SGDLS and CDR2 YYNGEE. CDR3 coding DNA: TGTGCCAGCAGCGTGGCCCAGCGGGCCACAAATGAGCAGTTCTTC. Amino acids: CASSVAQRATNEQFF.

The chain employs TRBV11-2 and TRBJ2-7; D gene ambiguous. The V gene's germline CDR1 is SGHAT and CDR2 FQNNGV. This CDR3 has 14 residues. The ends were cut back, 0 bases at V and 0 bases at J, with 6 bases in the middle. The chain's CDR3 is CASSLDVSSYEQYF. Written as DNA, the CDR3 is TGTGCCAGCAGCTTAGATGTCTCCTCCTACGAGCAGTACTTC.

CDR3 DNA: TGCGCCAGCAGCCCCGGTCTTTCGGGAGTGGGGCAGTACTTC. Protein sequence: CASSPGLSGVGQYF. V is TRBV5-1 and J is TRBJ2-7; a possible D gene is TRBD2 (6 bases). Trimming stripped 4 bases from V and 9 bases from J, with 20 bases between. Germline loops: CDR1 SGHRS, CDR2 YFSETQ. This CDR3 is 14 amino acids long.

The V call is TRBV7-6, the J call TRBJ2-2; 9 bases map to TRBD1. The CDR3 is 17 residues long. The V gene end was trimmed by 1 base and the J gene end by 7 bases; junction bases not matched to a gene: 10. CDR1 is SGHVS and CDR2 is FNYEAQ in the germline V gene. The CDR3 DNA sequence: TGTGCCAGCAGCTTAGTTGGGACAGGGAATCCCGGCGGGGAGCTGTTTTTT. It is translated as CASSLVGTGNPGGELFF.

The chain recombines TRBV28 with TRBJ1-4; 9 positions match TRBD1. The germline V gene has CDR1 MDHEN and CDR2 SYDVKM. This CDR3 region has 14 residues. V gave up 5 bases and J gave up 8 bases; unmatched junction bases: 6. The CDR3 reads CASSISTGGEKLFF. The DNA for the CDR3 is TGTGCCAGCAGTATCTCGACAGGGGGGGAAAAACTGTTTTTT.

V and J are TRBV4-1 and TRBJ1-2; a possible D gene is TRBD1 (6 bases). This CDR3 is 16 amino acids long. Germline assignment: CDR1 MGHRA and CDR2 YSYEKL. V gave up 0 bases and J gave up 5 bases, with 16 bases separating them. In DNA, the CDR3 is TGCGCCAGCAGCCAAGATCCCAGGGGATGGGGGTATGGCTACACCTTC. This sequence encodes CASSQDPRGWGYGYTF.

The chain is built from TRBV9 and TRBJ1-2, with TRBD1 matching over 10 bases. Germline values: CDR1 SGDLS, CDR2 YYNGEE. The CDR3 spans 15 residues. V lost 4 bases to trimming and J lost 7 bases; unmatched junction nucleotides: 10. CDR3 nucleotides: TGTGCCAGCAGCCCCGGGACAGGGGCTTTAAGTGGCTACACCTTC. Encoded protein: CASSPGTGALSGYTF.

The chain links TRBV20-1 to TRBJ1-2; possibly TRBD1 for D (5 bases). This CDR3 spans 10 amino acids. The V gene lost 6 bases and the J gene lost 8 bases, with 10 bases spanning the gap. Germline V gene data show CDR1 as DFQATT and CDR2 as SNEGSKA (reference sequence). CDR3 sequence: CSAMQGGYTF. CDR3 DNA: TGCAGTGCAATGCAGGGCGGCTACACCTTC.

V is TRBV5-1 and J is TRBJ2-3, with TRBD2 matching over 11 bases. Losses at the gene ends were 2 bases for V and 0 bases for J; bases not matched to a gene: 11. The germline V gene has CDR1 SGHRS and CDR2 YFSETQ. This CDR3 has 19 amino acids. CDR3 coding DNA: TGCGCCAGCAGCTTTTTCATATCAGTAGCGGGAGGGAGCACAGATACGCAGTATTTT. Translation: CASSFFISVAGGSTDTQYF.